Sequencing of this T cell receptor (beta chain) was carried out in a study of siplizumab effects on memory and regulatory T cells (dated by TCRdb to about 2019). In the study overall: The effect of the anti-CD2 antibody siplizumab on alloreactive T-cell subsets was examined in allogeneic mixed lymphocyte reactions constructed from human PBMCs.

The germline V gene sets CDR1 to MNHEY and CDR2 to SVGAGI. At the junction V is shortened by 2 bases and J by 0 bases, with 11 bases in between. Inclusive of the bounding cysteine and phenylalanine, the CDR3 is 16 residues long. Only the CDR3 portion is preserved as DNA: 48 bases, with reading frame beginning at the first base. The library was built by means of the immunoSEQ multiplex PCR assay. Some 1.1 x 10^5 TCR templates per sample were assayed by the deep sequencing platform. Genomic DNA extracted from sorted T cells was the material used for TCRbeta CDR3 sequencing. As for the authors' bioinformatics: The R programming language was used for the clonal analysis of the TCRbeta CDR3 data. Comparing unstimulated samples against CFSE-low samples taken after the reaction was how alloreactive CD4+ and CD8+ clones were defined. Regulatory or non-regulatory origin of alloreactive CD4+ clones was assigned by matching sequences to the sorted unstimulated Treg and non-Treg repertoires. TCRdb mirrors the immuneACCESS table, restricted to in-frame sequences. Some clones are absent from its copies; in checked studies, under half trace to an unresolved V gene, and the reason for the others is unknown. V and J calls plus clone size are reproduced from that table; the DNA served to infer D and trimming. The sample table shows some 100,000 clones, and 80% to 95% are seen once. The ten largest clones take up approximately 7.1% of the sample.

Findings and caveats that apply to the study as a whole: Sequences below about 10^-5 frequency were poorly captured, so only a minor fraction of alloreactive clones could be mapped to unstimulated subsets. Among mappable alloreactive CD4+ clones, an average Treg-derived fraction of over 60% was observed with siplizumab, compared with 26.9% in control reactions. The cumulative frequency of alloreactive sequences traceable to unstimulated CD4+ memory T cells was significantly reduced by siplizumab. Unstimulated naive T cells appeared more diverse than memory T cells, and naive cells seemed to contribute substantially to the alloresponse. Roughly 80-95% of proliferating CD4+ or CD8+ clones could not be assigned a naive or memory phenotype. The suppressive function of proliferating Tregs from siplizumab cultures was not functionally confirmed.

Sorted unstimulated T cells and proliferating T cells recovered from mixed lymphocyte reactions underwent TCRbeta CDR3 sequencing. Fresh whole blood from nine to eleven HLA-typed healthy donors served as the source for isolating PBMCs. In the case of this clone: Its antigen is still unknown. No much larger clone is present one base from it, and per-base qualities are unavailable.

Sequencing was done on a sample of CD8+ T cells sorted from blood. The sequence joins TRBV6-5 to TRBJ2-1; no D gene call is confident. This clonotype originated in a human donor in good health. The sequence in DNA is TGTGCCAGCAGTTACATGGCCGCGAGCTCCTACAATGAGCAGTTCTTC. It is translated as CASSYMAASSYNEQFF.